The subject of this entry is one T cell receptor beta chain. The target antigen is unknown. The source of the sample is a study of cytomegalovirus exposure and HLA in healthy donors. Overall study: Early released data comprised approximately 85 million unique TCRs from HLA-typed donors. Study-level findings and limits: On later analysis, the bulk of CMV-associated TCR beta chains appeared to be HLA-restricted.

With V trimmed by 4 bases and J by 7 bases, 5 bases remained unmatched. Germline CDR1 reads MNHEY; CDR2 reads SMNVEV (reference sequence). The CDR3 has 15 residues. It was with 60 Vbeta and 13 Jbeta primers that the PCR ran. Produced via immunoSEQ multiplex PCR; TCRdb's table is partial and in-frame only. The sample has approximately 290,000 clones, over 70% seen once. The chain combines TRBV27 with TRBJ2-1; 12 bases line up with TRBD2. The sequencing sample was made of PBMCs. This TCR was recovered from a girl aged 2-10 years in good health and CMV-seronegative. The CDR3 DNA reads TGTGCCAGCAGTTACCTAGCGGGAGGGGGAAATGAGCAGTTCTTC. Amino acids: CASSYLAGGGNEQFF.